This TCR beta chain was obtained from a study of identical twins. Regarding the study as a whole: Those out-of-frame alpha sequences shared by twins showed an excess of low generation probability.

Healthy Caucasians were all of the donors. TCRdb reprocessed the 5' RACE reads via MiXCR and lists one record per CDR3 protein. The repertoire holds some 1,600,000 distinct CDR3 sequences, roughly 35% seen once, with around 0.3% in the top ten. In this sample, this clonotype turned up a few times. Its antigen is unknown. Germline CDR1 SGHTA, CDR2 FQGNSA. CDR3 length: 17 amino acids. Trimming removed 2 bases at V and 2 bases at J, with 17 bases between. This chain links TRBV7-2 with TRBJ2-3; the D call may be TRBD1 or TRBD2 (7 bases each). The source is a newborn girl in good health. The sample consisted of cord blood. As DNA, the CDR3 is TGTGCCAGCAGCTTATTAGCTCAGGGGGGGTCCACAGATACGCAGTATTTT. Protein: CASSLLAQGGSTDTQYF.